The rows below give T cell receptor beta chains drawn from one sample of a study of shared clonotypes between healthy human individuals. Generated by immunoSEQ multiplex PCR, the TCRdb table keeps only in-frame clones and is missing some. The sample contains fewer than 550,000 clones, about 75% of which appear only once. The source material was PBMCs. These receptors came from a woman aged 40 to 49 in good health. Some clones in this sample may be carry-over from other donors' samples. Each CDR3 is given with its conserved first and last residue. The D gene is left open where the match is weak. Rows give clone size only sometimes, using once, few, many, or a class for an expanded clone.

abundance,d_gene,j_gene,v_gene,CDR3nt,CDR3aa
NA,NA,TRBJ2-1,TRBV5-1,TGCGCCAGCAGCTTGGGTTCCGATGAGCAGTTCTTC,CASSLGSDEQFF
once,NA,TRBJ2-1,TRBV5-1,TGCGCCAGCAGCTTGGAAGGACAGAGCTACAATGAGCAGTTCTTC,CASSLEGQSYNEQFF
NA,NA,TRBJ2-3,TRBV7-3,TGTGCCAGCAGCCCCGGACAGCGCACAGATACGCAGTATTTT,CASSPGQRTDTQYF
NA,TRBD2,TRBJ2-1,TRBV6-5,TGTGCCAGCAGGCAGCGGGGCCCGTACAATGAGCAGTTCTTC,CASRQRGPYNEQFF
NA,NA,TRBJ2-5,TRBV19,TGTGCCAGTAGTAACGGACCCGGGCCAGAGACCCAGTACTTC,CASSNGPGPETQYF
few,TRBD1,TRBJ1-5,TRBV2,TGTGCCAGCCGGGGACAGGGGAATCAGCCCCAGCATTTT,CASRGQGNQPQHF
NA,NA,TRBJ2-3,TRBV4-1,TGCGCCAGCAGCCAAGTACGTCTAGGCACAGATACGCAGTATTTT,CASSQVRLGTDTQYF
NA,NA,TRBJ1-1,TRBV28,TGTGCCAGCAGTTTACCGATTAGGGACACCCATTTT,CASSLPIRDTHF
NA,NA,TRBJ1-5,TRBV7-8,TGTGCCAGCAGCCTTGCGTTCGGTCAGCCCCAGCATTTT,CASSLAFGQPQHF
NA,NA,TRBJ1-4,TRBV9,TGTGCCAGCAGCGTAGATCTGGGGCGCGGTGAAAAACTGTTTTTT,CASSVDLGRGEKLFF
NA,NA,TRBJ2-7,TRBV11-2,TGTGCCAGCAGCTTACGCGAGCAGTACTTC,CASSLREQYF
NA,NA,TRBJ2-4,TRBV5-4,TGTGCCAGCAGCCCGGAAGGGGGGACCAAAAACATTCAGTACTTC,CASSPEGGTKNIQYF
few,TRBD2,TRBJ2-7,TRBV11-2,TGTGCCAGCAGCTTTCGGCGGGAGGGACTCGAGCAGTACTTC,CASSFRREGLEQYF
NA,NA,TRBJ2-1,TRBV6-6,TGTGCCAGCAGTTACGTTGATGAGCAGTTCTTC,CASSYVDEQFF
NA,NA,TRBJ1-1,TRBV5-1,TGCGCCAGCAGCTTGTCTCAGGATGGCACTGAAGCTTTCTTT,CASSLSQDGTEAFF
NA,TRBD2,TRBJ2-7,TRBV5-6,TGTGCCAGCAGCTTGGGACTAGCGGCGCCCTACGAGCAGTACTTC,CASSLGLAAPYEQYF
NA,NA,TRBJ2-3,TRBV29-1,TGCAGCGTTGAAGAGTCCAGCTCAGATACGCAGTATTTT,CSVEESSSDTQYF